What follows are 6 T cell receptor beta chains derived from one specimen sequenced in a study of regulatory T cells in long-lasting Graves disease listed by TCRdb under 2021. The library relied on multiplex PCR. Data came from an Illumina HiSeq 4000. TCR beta libraries were built with iRepertoire HTBI primers and Arm-PCR amplification of CDR3 regions. TCRdb reran the public reads through fastp at Q25 and MiXCR, keeping productive beta chains. Identical CDR3 protein sequences are pooled into one entry, listed with their most common genes and DNA. This sample gives roughly 700,000 distinct CDR3 sequences in total; 25% to 30% of them show up just once. The biggest ten clones account for about two fifths of the sample. According to the study, the label for this sample's time point signals: persistent/refractory GD, antithyroid drugs over 5 years with positive TRAb. RNA was extracted from PBMCs in TRIzol for both TCR sequencing and RNA sequencing.

Sequenced material: peripheral blood mononuclear cells (PBMCs), taken when the disease was refractory, from a patient treated with antithyroid drugs. Receptors originate from a female donor with Graves disease.

This clonotype was counted only a few times. V and J are TRBV9 and TRBJ1-1, with 7 bases matching TRBD1. Germline CDR1 is SGDLS and CDR2 is YYNGEE. V shed 0 bases and J 7 bases; nucleotides not matched to a gene: 0. The CDR3 consists of 12 residues. The CDR3 coding sequence is TGTGCCAGCAGCGTAGGGACAGGTGAAGCTTTCTTT. It specifies CASSVGTGEAFF.

The rearrangement links TRBV6-1 to TRBJ1-3; 7 bases map to TRBD1. Trimming cost V 3 bases and J 3 bases; bases outside gene matches: 8. Per the germline V gene, CDR1 is MNHNS and CDR2 is SASEGT. This CDR3 has 16 residues. The CDR3 DNA follows: TGTGCCAGCAGTGACGCCGGGACAGTCCTTGGAAACACCATATATTTT. Amino acids: CASSDAGTVLGNTIYF.

This chain links TRBV29-1 with TRBJ1-1; TRBD1 aligns across 7 bases. Germline CDR1 reads SQVTM; CDR2 reads ANQGSEA. CDR3 length equals 13 residues. V was clipped by 7 bases and J by 2 bases; unmatched bases: 7. The CDR3 DNA reads TGCAGCGCAAACAGGGGAATAAACACTGAAGCTTTCTTT. It translates to CSANRGINTEAFF.

The chain couples TRBV6-2 or TRBV6-3 to TRBJ2-7; 9 bases align to TRBD1. Losses at the gene ends were 6 bases for V and 5 bases for J; bases not matched to a gene: 14. Per germline, CDR1 MNHEY and CDR2 SVGEGT. CDR3 size: 16 residues. CDR3 sequence: CASSSPGGTGFDEQYF. The CDR3 nucleotides read TGTGCCAGCAGCAGCCCCGGGGGGACAGGGTTCGACGAGCAGTACTTC.

This clonotype was detected many times. The chain links TRBV11-2 to TRBJ2-5; maybe TRBD1 (6 bases). CDR1 is SGHAT and CDR2 is FQNNGV in the germline V gene. The CDR3 consists of 13 residues. Trimming shortened V by 2 bases and J by 5 bases, and 9 bases separated the two germline ends. The DNA for the CDR3 is TGTGCCAGCAGCTTATCAGGGGTTGAGACCCAGTACTTC. Amino acid sequence: CASSLSGVETQYF.

This clonotype occurred many times. V gene TRBV24-1 combines with J gene TRBJ1-5; TRBD1 aligns across 7 bases. The J segment lost 6 bases and the V segment lost 3 bases, leaving 1 base of the junction unmatched. The CDR3 runs 13 residues. Germline lookup yields CDR1 KGHDR and CDR2 SFDVKD. CDR3 DNA sequence: TGTGCCACCAGTGATACAGGGGCTCAGCCCCAGCATTTT. Amino acid sequence: CATSDTGAQPQHF.